The 27 T cell receptor beta chains below all came from one sample that was sequenced in a study of blood T cell repertoires in COVID-19. Generated by immunoSEQ multiplex PCR, the TCRdb table keeps only in-frame clones and is missing some. The sample records more than 75,000 clones, roughly 86% being singletons. Source material: peripheral blood. The receptors come from a man between 60 and 70 years old with acute or convalescent COVID-19.

V gene TRBV2 combines with J gene TRBJ1-5; maybe TRBD1 (6 bases). The V end was cut by 6 bases, the J end by 4 bases, with 10 bases between. The CDR3 runs to 13 residues. Germline V gene sequence: CDR1 SNHLY, CDR2 FYNNEI. CDR3: CASRWDINQPQHF. The CDR3, as DNA: TGTGCCAGCAGGTGGGACATTAATCAGCCCCAGCATTTT.

V usage is TRBV7-9 and J usage is TRBJ1-2, with D unresolved. V was trimmed by 3 bases and J by 8 bases, leaving 7 bases between them. The CDR3 consists of 11 residues. The germline CDR1 and CDR2 sequences are SEHNR and FQNEAQ (reference sequence). This chain's CDR3 is CASSFWEGYTF. CDR3 sequence (DNA): TGTGCCAGCAGCTTTTGGGAGGGCTACACCTTC.

The gene calls are TRBV7-2 and TRBJ2-1; 7 bases map to TRBD1. The trim removed 3 bases at V and 9 bases at J, leaving 5 bases unmatched. CDR3 length equals 13 residues. The germline V gene encodes CDR1 SGHTA and CDR2 FQGNSA. The CDR3 spells CASSFGQDGEQFF. DNA for the CDR3: TGTGCCAGCAGCTTCGGACAGGATGGTGAGCAGTTCTTC.

This rearrangement joins TRBV18 to TRBJ1-1, with 7 bases that match TRBD1. CDR3 length: 16 residues. V gave up 5 bases and J gave up 0 bases; unmatched junction bases: 9. CDR1 KGHSH and CDR2 LQKENI come from the germline V gene. This chain's CDR3 is CASSGGQARLNTEAFF. For the CDR3, the DNA is TGTGCCAGCTCAGGTGGACAGGCCCGTTTGAACACTGAAGCTTTCTTT.

The gene calls are TRBV4-2 and TRBJ2-1, with 9 bases lining up with TRBD2. Germline V gene sequence: CDR1 LGHNA, CDR2 YNFKEQ. The CDR3 consists of 17 residues. The ends lost 0 bases at V and 6 bases at J; junction bases unmatched: 9. The CDR3 nucleotides are TGTGCCAGCAGCCAAGATAACATGGCGGGGGGGTTCAATGAGCAGTTCTTC. Amino acid sequence: CASSQDNMAGGFNEQFF.

The chain uses TRBV2 and TRBJ1-4, with unresolved D. The CDR3 extends over 10 amino acids. Germline CDR1 reads SNHLY; CDR2 reads FYNNEI. With 3 bases removed from V and 10 bases from J, the gap between germline ends came to 3 bases. CDR3 bases: TGTGCCAGCAGTGAGAGAAAACTGTTTTTT. Protein product: CASSERKLFF.

This chain connects TRBV6-6 to TRBJ1-4, with no clear D. From germline, CDR1 is MNHNY and CDR2 SVGAGI (reference sequence). V lost 0 bases, J lost 6 bases, and 5 bases lay in between. The CDR3 loop spans 13 amino acids. The CDR3 reads CASSYSPDEKLFF. DNA of the CDR3: TGTGCCAGCAGTTACTCGCCAGATGAAAAACTGTTTTTT.

The CDR3 DNA reads TGTGCCACCAGTGAGGCTTACGGGAAAAGCTCCTACAATGAGCAGTTCTTC. It translates to CATSEAYGKSSYNEQFF. This chain uses TRBV24-1 with TRBJ2-1; maybe TRBD2 (5 bases). Germline V CDR1 and CDR2: KGHDR, SFDVKD. CDR3 length equals 17 residues. The ends were cut back, 4 bases at V and 0 bases at J, with 15 bases in the middle.

The chain recombines TRBV19 with TRBJ1-2, with unresolved D. Germline assignment: CDR1 LNHDA and CDR2 SQIVND (reference sequence). Trimming removed 1 base from V and 4 bases from J, with 7 bases in between. There are 13 residues in the CDR3. For the CDR3, the DNA is TGTGCCAGTAGTATAGCCGGGTTCTATGGCTACACCTTC. Amino acid sequence: CASSIAGFYGYTF.

The chain combines TRBV6-5 with TRBJ1-3; the match to TRBD1 covers 8 bases. With V trimmed by 0 bases and J by 1 base, 2 bases remained unmatched. Germline-derived CDR1 and CDR2 are MNHEY and SVGAGI. The CDR3 runs to 16 residues. CDR3 nucleotides: TGTGCCAGCAGTTACTCGGGACAGGCGTCTGGAAACACCATATATTTT. Protein product: CASSYSGQASGNTIYF.

This chain uses TRBV6-6 with TRBJ2-7; 8 bases align to TRBD2. J was trimmed by 6 bases and V by 5 bases; bases with no gene match: 9. This CDR3 is built from 14 residues. Germline lookup yields CDR1 MNHNY and CDR2 SVGAGI (reference sequence). For the CDR3, the DNA is TGTGCCAGCAGTGCCTTATTCCGGGAGGGCGAGCAGTACTTC. Its translation: CASSALFREGEQYF.

A single count supports this clone. Distinct nucleotide sequences in the sample also encode this CDR3. The rearrangement uses TRBV7-3 and TRBJ1-3, with 7 nucleotides matching TRBD1. V was pared by 5 bases and J by 2 bases, with 3 bases of the junction left unmatched. From germline, CDR1 is SGHTA and CDR2 FQGTGA. This CDR3 contains 14 residues. This CDR3 reads CASSPTGAGNTIYF. The DNA of the CDR3 is TGTGCCAGCAGCCCCACAGGGGCTGGAAACACCATATATTTT.

J is TRBJ2-5 and V is TRBV7-2; TRBD2 might be the D (6 bases). Germline loops: CDR1 SGHTA, CDR2 FQGNSA. The CDR3 spans 15 residues. V was trimmed by 5 bases and J by 2 bases, leaving 15 bases between them. In nucleotides, the CDR3 is TGTGCCAGCAGCCGGGAGCGGGTGCTACAAGAGACCCAGTACTTC. It encodes CASSRERVLQETQYF.

The chain employs TRBV5-5 and TRBJ1-2; 9 bases are shared with TRBD1. The CDR3 is 13 residues long. The germline V gene encodes CDR1 SGHKS and CDR2 YYEKEE (reference sequence). The ends lost 4 bases at V and 5 bases at J; junction bases unmatched: 3. This chain's CDR3 is CASSIGQGYGYTF. CDR3 DNA: TGTGCCAGCAGCATTGGACAGGGGTATGGCTACACCTTC.

The chain links TRBV29-1 to TRBJ1-2; D gene ambiguous. The CDR3 is made up of 11 amino acids. V was shortened by 6 bases and J by 4 bases, with 9 bases between the two germline ends. CDR1 is SQVTM, CDR2 ANQGSEA, per germline. As DNA, the CDR3 is TGCAGCGTGTCCCTTTTCTATGGCTACACCTTC. Translation: CSVSLFYGYTF.

This clone was seen just once. This rearrangement joins TRBV2 to TRBJ1-4, with 7 bases lining up with TRBD1. Germline V gene lookup returns CDR1 SNHLY and CDR2 FYNNEI. CDR3 size: 14 residues. V lost 7 bases to trimming and J lost 8 bases; unmatched junction nucleotides: 10. Here the CDR3 DNA reads TGTGCCAGCACCACCCAGGGGGTTTGGGAAAAACTGTTTTTT. Translation: CASTTQGVWEKLFF.

This clone appeared a few times. This sequence joins TRBV24-1 and TRBJ2-7; D is unclear. This CDR3 contains 14 residues. V was cut by 1 base and J by 6 bases, with 12 bases left in between. The V gene's germline CDR1 is KGHDR and CDR2 SFDVKD. CDR3 sequence reads: CATSDLAQPGEQYF. Written as DNA, the CDR3 is TGTGCCACCAGTGATTTAGCACAGCCTGGCGAGCAGTACTTC.

This clone has just one count. The chain links TRBV5-1 to TRBJ2-5, with TRBD2 identical over 11 bases. The V gene's germline CDR1 is SGHRS and CDR2 YFSETQ. The CDR3 loop spans 15 amino acids. V lost 2 bases to trimming and J lost 5 bases; unmatched junction nucleotides: 5. CDR3 residues: CASSFGTSGGETQYF. In DNA form, the CDR3 reads TGCGCCAGCAGCTTCGGGACTAGCGGAGGGGAGACCCAGTACTTC.

The chain couples TRBV7-2 to TRBJ2-2; D gene uncertain. The germline V gene has CDR1 SGHTA and CDR2 FQGNSA. V was cut by 1 base and J by 4 bases, with 7 bases left in between. The CDR3 length is 14 residues. CDR3 loop: CASSLVPGTGELFF. In DNA form, the CDR3 reads TGTGCCAGCAGCTTAGTCCCCGGCACCGGGGAGCTGTTTTTT. Supplemented by reference TRBV7-2 and TRBJ2-2, the full variable domain reads GAGVSQSPSNKVTEKGKDVELRCDPISGHTALYWYRQSLGQGLEFLIYFQGNSAPDKSGLPSDRFSAERTGGSVSTLTIQRTQQEDSAVYLCASSLVPGTGELFFGEGSRLTVL.

This clone appeared a few times. The chain is built from TRBV4-3 and TRBJ1-2, with TRBD1 matching 7 bases. Germline lookup yields CDR1 LGHNA and CDR2 YSLEER. The junction had 5 bases not matched to a gene; V was cut back by 0 bases and J by 4 bases. The CDR3 has 15 residues. The CDR3 DNA reads TGCGCCAGCAGCCAAGATGCTACAGGGGCCTATGGCTACACCTTC. This translates into CASSQDATGAYGYTF.

The genes are TRBV13 and TRBJ2-7; D perhaps matches TRBD1 (5 bases). V lost 1 base and J 2 bases, leaving 18 bases between the germline ends. CDR3 length equals 17 residues. Germline-derived CDR1 and CDR2 are PRHDT and FYEKMQ (reference sequence). The CDR3 DNA reads as TGTGCCAGCAGCTTAGAGGTACCAGGGTCCCCTACCTACGAGCAGTACTTC. It specifies CASSLEVPGSPTYEQYF.

J is TRBJ2-7 and V is TRBV7-9; the match to TRBD2 covers 7 bases. V dropped 8 bases and J dropped 6; count of bases not matched to a gene: 4. The CDR3 length is 11 residues. CDR1 is SEHNR, CDR2 FQNEAQ, per germline (reference sequence). CDR3 residues: CASCPGGEQYF. CDR3 coding DNA: TGTGCCAGCTGCCCGGGGGGCGAGCAGTACTTC.

The chain recombines TRBV30 with TRBJ1-2; 7 bases line up with TRBD1. The CDR3 consists of 13 residues. V shed 4 bases and J 4 bases; nucleotides not matched to a gene: 6. The germline CDR1 and CDR2 sequences are GTSNPN and SVGIG (reference sequence). CDR3 sequence reads: CAWTPGGPYGYTF. The CDR3 DNA reads as TGTGCCTGGACCCCAGGGGGGCCCTATGGCTACACCTTC.

The V gene is TRBV7-9, the J gene TRBJ1-1; D unresolved. The CDR3 runs 13 residues. Trimming left V 8 bases short and J 0 bases short, with 10 bases between. Germline CDR1 SEHNR, CDR2 FQNEAQ (reference sequence). The CDR3 DNA sequence: TGTGCCAGCGCGTTGACTATGAACACTGAAGCTTTCTTT. Translation: CASALTMNTEAFF.

This clone appeared a single time. The J gene is TRBJ1-5, the V gene TRBV12-5; a weak D match, TRBD1 (5 bases). V was trimmed by 0 bases and J by 9 bases, leaving 9 bases between them. Germline V gives CDR1 LGHNT, CDR2 FRNRAP. This CDR3 spans 13 amino acids. The CDR3 spells CASGLVQGGPQHF. The DNA for the CDR3 is TGTGCTAGTGGTTTGGTTCAGGGTGGGCCCCAGCATTTT. Together with reference TRBV12-5 and TRBJ1-5, the CDR3 gives the full variable domain: DARVTQTPRHKVTEMGQEVTMRCQPILGHNTVFWYRQTMMQGLELLAYFRNRAPLDDSGMPKDRFSAEMPDATLATLKIQPSEPRDSAVYFCASGLVQGGPQHFGDGTRLSIL.

V gene TRBV15 combines with J gene TRBJ2-3; tentatively, D is TRBD2 (7 bases). V was clipped by 11 bases and J by 6 bases, with 15 bases between them. Germline V gene sequence: CDR1 LNHNV, CDR2 YYDKDF (reference sequence). The CDR3 totals 12 residues. CDR3 protein: CASNGGQDTQYF. In nucleotides, the CDR3 is TGTGCCTCCAACGGGGGGCAGGATACGCAGTATTTT. Together with reference TRBV15 and TRBJ2-3, the CDR3 gives the full variable domain: DAMVIQNPRYQVTQFGKPVTLSCSQTLNHNVMYWYQQKSSQAPKLLFHYYDKDFNNEADTPDNFQSRRPNTSFCFLDIRSPGLGDTAMYLCASNGGQDTQYFGPGTRLTVL.

The chain uses TRBV3-1 (or the pseudogene TRBV3-2) and TRBJ2-2; D is perhaps TRBD1 (6 bases). Trimming shortened V by 0 bases and J by 4 bases, and 21 bases separated the two germline ends. This CDR3 spans 19 amino acids. The germline V gene has CDR1 LGHDT and CDR2 YNNKEL (reference sequence). CDR3 sequence (DNA): TGTGCCAGCAGCCAAGATCTAGGACTCCCAGGGGAAGGCACCGGGGAGCTGTTTTTT. The encoded protein is CASSQDLGLPGEGTGELFF.